This entry lists 3 T cell receptor beta chains sequenced from one sample in a study of beta chain features in type 1 diabetes. Study-level findings and limits: A moderate, significant TCRB CDR3 shortening appeared in type 1 diabetes across four CD4+ subsets.

The isolated RNA, all of it, was reverse transcribed, so expressed TCRB transcripts were what got sequenced. This table comes from immunoSEQ multiplex PCR, and its TCRdb copy is limited to in-frame clones, with some not included. The sample includes around 280,000 clones, over 14% of them seen just once. These receptors have no known antigen. Sequenced sample: naive CD4+ T cells from blood. The receptors shown here come from a man between 18 and 35 years old with type 1 diabetes.

The rearrangement joins TRBV27 to TRBJ2-7, with TRBD1 matching 7 bases. This CDR3 contains 15 residues. The ends lost 0 bases at V and 5 bases at J; junction bases unmatched: 7. The germline V gene has CDR1 MNHEY and CDR2 SMNVEV (reference sequence). CDR3 sequence reads: CASSLSRQGFHEQYF. The CDR3 region has the DNA TGTGCCAGCAGTTTATCGAGACAGGGATTCCACGAGCAGTACTTC.

The chain employs TRBV2 and TRBJ2-3; the D gene is possibly TRBD2 (6 bases). V was shortened by 8 bases and J by 3 bases, with 12 bases between the two germline ends. The CDR3 covers 13 residues. The germline V gene encodes CDR1 SNHLY and CDR2 FYNNEI. This CDR3 is CASGTRETDTQYF. The CDR3 region has the DNA TGTGCCAGCGGGACTCGGGAGACAGATACGCAGTATTTT.

The V gene is TRBV7-2, the J gene TRBJ2-2; the D gene is possibly TRBD1 (5 bases). The CDR3 is 15 amino acids. With 0 bases removed from V and 8 bases from J, the gap between germline ends came to 13 bases. Germline CDR1 reads SGHTA; CDR2 reads FQGNSA. The CDR3 DNA is TGTGCCAGCAGCTTAGCGGGCAGGGTCGGTGGGGAGCTGTTTTTT. This translates into CASSLAGRVGGELFF.